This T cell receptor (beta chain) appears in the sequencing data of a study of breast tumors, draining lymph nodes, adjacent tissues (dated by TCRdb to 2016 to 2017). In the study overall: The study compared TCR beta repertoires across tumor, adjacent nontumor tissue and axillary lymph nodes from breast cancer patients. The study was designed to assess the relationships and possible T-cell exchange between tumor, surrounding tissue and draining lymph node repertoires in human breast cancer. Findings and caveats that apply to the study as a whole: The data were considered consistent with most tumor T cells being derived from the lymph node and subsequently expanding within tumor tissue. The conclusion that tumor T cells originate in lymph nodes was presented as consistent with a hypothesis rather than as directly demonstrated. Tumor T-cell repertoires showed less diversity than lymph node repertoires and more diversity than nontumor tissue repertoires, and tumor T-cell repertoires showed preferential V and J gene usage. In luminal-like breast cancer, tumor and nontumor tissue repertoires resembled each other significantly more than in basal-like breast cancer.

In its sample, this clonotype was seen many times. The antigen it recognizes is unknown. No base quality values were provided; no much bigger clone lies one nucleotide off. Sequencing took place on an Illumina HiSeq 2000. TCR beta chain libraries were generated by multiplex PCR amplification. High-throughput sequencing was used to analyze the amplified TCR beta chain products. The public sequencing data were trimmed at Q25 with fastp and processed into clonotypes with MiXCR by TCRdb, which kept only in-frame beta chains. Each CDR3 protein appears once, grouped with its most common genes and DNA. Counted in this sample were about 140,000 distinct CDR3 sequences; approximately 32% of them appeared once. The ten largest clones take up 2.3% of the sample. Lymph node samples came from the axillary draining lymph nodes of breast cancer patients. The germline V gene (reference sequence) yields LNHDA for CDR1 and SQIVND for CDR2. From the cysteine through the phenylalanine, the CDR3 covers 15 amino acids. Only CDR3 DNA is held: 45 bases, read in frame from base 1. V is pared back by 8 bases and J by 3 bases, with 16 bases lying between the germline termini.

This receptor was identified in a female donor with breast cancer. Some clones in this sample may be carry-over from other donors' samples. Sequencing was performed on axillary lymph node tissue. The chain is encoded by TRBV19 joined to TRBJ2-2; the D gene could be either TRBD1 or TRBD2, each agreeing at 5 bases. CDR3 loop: CASWGTGIYTGELFF. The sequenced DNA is TGTGCCAGTTGGGGGACCGGGATTTACACCGGGGAGCTGTTTTTT.